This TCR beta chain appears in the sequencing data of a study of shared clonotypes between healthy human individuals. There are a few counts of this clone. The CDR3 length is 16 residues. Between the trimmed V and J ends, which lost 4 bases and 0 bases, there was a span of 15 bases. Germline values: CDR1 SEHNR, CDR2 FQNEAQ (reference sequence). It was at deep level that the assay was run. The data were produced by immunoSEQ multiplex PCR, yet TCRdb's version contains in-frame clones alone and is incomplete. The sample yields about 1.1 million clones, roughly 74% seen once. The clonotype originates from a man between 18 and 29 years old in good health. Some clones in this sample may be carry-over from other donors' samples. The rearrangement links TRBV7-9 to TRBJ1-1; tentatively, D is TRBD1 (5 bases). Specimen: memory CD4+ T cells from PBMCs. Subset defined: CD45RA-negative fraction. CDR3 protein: CASSSAPQGLNTEAFF. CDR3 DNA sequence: TGTGCCAGCAGCTCCGCTCCTCAGGGTTTGAACACTGAAGCTTTCTTT.